The clone carrying this T cell receptor beta chain has ten or more counts. Its cognate antigen is unknown. TCRdb re-derived calls from the RT-PCR reads in MiXCR, one entry per CDR3 protein. The data hold 430,000 or so distinct CDR3 sequences, with roughly 11% observed a single time. The sample originates from a study of response to subunit inactivated influenza vaccine. Germline CDR1 is LNHNV and CDR2 is YYDKDF (reference sequence). The CDR3 runs to 15 residues. Germline trimming cut 1 base from V and 5 bases from J; bases unmatched to any gene: 3. The study, taken as a whole, reports: The authors suggested that few new T cells are recruited per seasonal influenza vaccination.

Sequenced here: PBMCs from blood, sampled around seven weeks after vaccination. The V and J genes are TRBV15 and TRBJ1-3, with 9 bases aligning to TRBD1. This receptor was taken from a man aged 50-59 years who received an inactivated influenza vaccine. This CDR3 reads CATSRGDRARNTIYF. The CDR3 region has the DNA TGTGCCACCAGCAGAGGGGACAGGGCGAGAAACACCATATATTTT. The full variable domain, its missing parts supplied by reference TRBV15 and TRBJ1-3, is DAMVIQNPRYQVTQFGKPVTLSCSQTLNHNVMYWYQQKSSQAPKLLFHYYDKDFNNEADTPDNFQSRRPNTSFCFLDIRSPGLGDTAMYLCATSRGDRARNTIYFGEGSWLTVV.